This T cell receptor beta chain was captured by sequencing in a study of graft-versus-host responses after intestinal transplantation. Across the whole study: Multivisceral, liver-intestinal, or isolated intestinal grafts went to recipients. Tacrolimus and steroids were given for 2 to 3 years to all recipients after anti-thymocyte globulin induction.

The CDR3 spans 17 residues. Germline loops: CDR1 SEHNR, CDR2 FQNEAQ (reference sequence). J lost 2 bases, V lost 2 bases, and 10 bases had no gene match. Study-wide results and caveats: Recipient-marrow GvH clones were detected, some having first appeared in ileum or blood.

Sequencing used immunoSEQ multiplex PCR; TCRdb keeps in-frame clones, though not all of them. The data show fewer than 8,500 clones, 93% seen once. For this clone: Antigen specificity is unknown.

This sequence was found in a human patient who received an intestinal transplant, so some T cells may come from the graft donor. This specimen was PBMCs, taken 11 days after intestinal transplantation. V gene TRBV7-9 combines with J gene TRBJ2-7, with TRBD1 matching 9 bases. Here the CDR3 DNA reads TGTGCCAGCAGCTTATGGATCCGTAGGGACAGGGCCTACGAGCAGTACTTC. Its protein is CASSLWIRRDRAYEQYF.